The rows below give T cell receptor beta chains drawn from one sample of a study of cytomegalovirus exposure and HLA in healthy donors. Profiling relied on immunoSEQ multiplex PCR, and the TCRdb table lists in-frame clones only, not all of them. The sample records tens of thousands of clones, 78% being singletons. Sequencing used PBMCs. The receptors here all came from a woman in her 40s in good health and CMV-seronegative. Each CDR3 is given with its conserved first and last residue. Each record gives: D gene, V gene, clone size, J gene, CDR3 protein, CDR3 DNA. A D gene is named only where the DNA matches it firmly. Only part of the rows carry a size: once, few, many, or a class if the clone is expanded.

D: TRBD2; V: TRBV27; size: once; J: TRBJ2-7; CDR3: CASSSIAGEVHEQYF; DNA: TGTGCCAGCAGTTCGATAGCGGGAGAGGTCCACGAGCAGTACTTC
D: TRBD1; V: TRBV19; size: NA; J: TRBJ2-2; CDR3: CASSSYRGKGNTGELFF; DNA: TGTGCCAGTAGTTCGTACAGGGGAAAGGGGAACACCGGGGAGCTGTTTTTT
D: NA; V: TRBV27; size: NA; J: TRBJ2-7; CDR3: CASSQTPGRRGEQYF; DNA: TGTGCCAGCAGTCAAACGCCTGGACGCCGAGGGGAGCAGTACTTC
D: NA; V: TRBV6-5; size: few; J: TRBJ2-1; CDR3: CASSSPYNEQFF; DNA: TGTGCCAGCAGTTCCCCGTACAATGAGCAGTTCTTC
D: TRBD2; V: TRBV29-1; size: NA; J: TRBJ2-1; CDR3: CSAKGTSGRNEQFF; DNA: TGCAGCGCCAAAGGGACTAGCGGGAGGAATGAGCAGTTCTTC
D: NA; V: TRBV2; size: NA; J: TRBJ1-1; CDR3: CARGGSFAEAFF; DNA: TGTGCCAGGGGAGGCTCCTTCGCTGAAGCTTTCTTT
D: NA; V: TRBV28; size: NA; J: TRBJ1-3; CDR3: CASRPWHWTAGNTIYF; DNA: TGTGCCAGCAGACCCTGGCACTGGACAGCAGGAAACACCATATATTTT
D: NA; V: TRBV28; size: NA; J: TRBJ2-6; CDR3: CASSETLTGSGANVLTF; DNA: TGTGCCAGCAGCGAGACTCTGACGGGATCTGGGGCCAACGTCCTGACTTTC
D: NA; V: TRBV6-1; size: NA; J: TRBJ2-6; CDR3: CASSFDNSGANVLTF; DNA: TGTGCCAGCAGTTTTGACAACTCTGGGGCCAACGTCCTGACTTTC
D: NA; V: TRBV5-1; size: few; J: TRBJ2-2; CDR3: CASSLQGNTGELFF; DNA: TGCGCCAGCTCCCTACAGGGGAACACCGGGGAGCTGTTTTTT